The 31 T cell receptor beta chains reported below all come from one sample, sequenced in a study of blood T cells in healthy people across ages. PCR was performed a second time for roughly 6 to 12 cycles using a sample-barcoded 5' primer and a J-beta primer mix. One entry per CDR3 protein results from TCRdb running MiXCR on the 5' RACE reads. The table shows 750,000 to 950,000 distinct CDR3 sequences, with 20% to 30% occurring only once. These records were also assigned to another study, of T cells of mothers and their children.

The sample taken for sequencing was blood. The source is a boy under 18 in good health.

The chain employs TRBV6-1 and TRBJ2-3, with TRBD1 identical over 7 bases. Losses at the gene ends were 0 bases for V and 2 bases for J; bases not matched to a gene: 8. The CDR3 consists of 17 residues. Germline V gene sequence: CDR1 MNHNS, CDR2 SASEGT. The CDR3 DNA reads TGTGCCAGCAGTGAAGCTAGGGGGCCTTCTATCACAGATACGCAGTATTTT. Protein sequence: CASSEARGPSITDTQYF.

CDR3 nucleotide sequence: TGCAGCGTTGATGGGGGACAGCAAGAGACCCAGTACTTC. It translates to CSVDGGQQETQYF. The chain links TRBV29-1 to TRBJ2-5; 7 bases agree with TRBD1. This CDR3 has 13 amino acids. From germline, CDR1 is SQVTM and CDR2 ANQGSEA. Trimming at V came to 3 bases and at J to 2 bases, leaving 3 bases not matched to a gene.

There are a few counts of this clonotype. This chain uses TRBV7-9 with TRBJ1-1; no reliable D call. The V end lost 4 bases, the J end lost 4 bases, and 10 bases lay between the germline ends. This CDR3 has 13 residues. CDR1 is SEHNR, CDR2 FQNEAQ, per germline (reference sequence). This CDR3 is CASSSEGRTEAFF. The DNA of the CDR3 is TGTGCCAGCAGCTCCGAAGGGCGCACTGAAGCTTTCTTT.

This chain connects TRBV12-3 or TRBV12-4 to TRBJ1-6; a weak D match, TRBD1 (6 bases). V lost 1 base and J lost 8, with 9 bases in between. This CDR3 comprises 14 residues. The CDR3 is CASSLGRGDSPLHF. Here the CDR3 DNA reads TGTGCCAGCAGTTTAGGCAGGGGTGATTCACCCCTCCACTTT.

This rearrangement joins TRBV7-3 to TRBJ2-5, with 9 nucleotides matching TRBD2. The CDR3 spans 15 residues. J was trimmed by 4 bases and V by 4 bases; bases with no gene match: 7. Germline CDR1 and CDR2: SGHTA and FQGTGA. The CDR3 DNA sequence: TGTGCCAGCAGCTACTCTAGCGGGGAGAGAGAGACCCAGTACTTC. It is translated as CASSYSSGERETQYF.

V and J are TRBV28 and TRBJ2-1; no clear D gene. This CDR3 contains 15 residues. The germline V gene has CDR1 MDHEN and CDR2 SYDVKM. The V end was cut by 5 bases, the J end by 0 bases, with 11 bases between. The CDR3 protein is CASSPDVSSYNEQFF. The CDR3 nucleotides read TGTGCCAGCAGTCCGGACGTCAGCTCCTACAATGAGCAGTTCTTC.

The chain uses TRBV12-3 or TRBV12-4 and TRBJ2-7; 7 bases map to TRBD2. The CDR3 has 15 amino acids. Losses at the gene ends were 4 bases for V and 6 bases for J; bases not matched to a gene: 12. The CDR3 coding sequence is TGTGCCAGCAGTTCCCCGGGGGGAACCTTAGGCGAGCAGTACTTC. Its translation: CASSSPGGTLGEQYF.

This clonotype occurred a few times. The J gene is TRBJ2-5, the V gene TRBV20-1; 11 positions match TRBD2. Unmatched junction bases numbered 11, after V lost 3 bases and J lost 5 bases. Germline V CDR1 and CDR2: DFQATT, SNEGSKA (reference sequence). This CDR3 region has 16 residues. The CDR3: CSASRASGGPGETQYF. The CDR3 DNA follows: TGCAGTGCTAGCCGAGCTAGCGGGGGGCCAGGGGAGACCCAGTACTTC.

CDR3 sequence (DNA): TGTGCCAGCAGGGGTTGGGTCGAGGGGCCTTATGGCTACACCTTC. Translation gives CASRGWVEGPYGYTF. V is TRBV12-3 or TRBV12-4 and J is TRBJ1-2; weak D call: TRBD1 (5 bases). V was clipped by 6 bases and J by 5 bases, with 19 bases between them. This CDR3 is built from 15 residues.

This clonotype has only a few counts. This rearrangement joins TRBV7-9 to TRBJ2-7; no clear D. The length of the CDR3 is 14 residues. Trimming pared 7 bases from V and 0 bases from J, leaving 13 bases between. Germline CDR1 and CDR2: SEHNR and FQNEAQ (reference sequence). The CDR3 sequence: CASTQGLDSYEQYF. CDR3 in DNA: TGTGCCAGCACCCAAGGGCTGGACTCCTACGAGCAGTACTTC.

This clonotype has only one observation. The V and J genes are TRBV7-6 and TRBJ2-7, with 7 nucleotides matching TRBD2. This CDR3 is built from 17 residues. Germline V gives CDR1 SGHVS, CDR2 FNYEAQ. J gave up 2 bases and V 1 base, and 11 bases lay outside the gene matches. The CDR3, as DNA: TGTGCCAGCAGCTTAGGGCCCACTAGCGCAAGTACCTACGAGCAGTACTTC. Protein product: CASSLGPTSASTYEQYF.

The J gene is TRBJ2-7, the V gene TRBV10-1; 7 bases fit TRBD1. The CDR3 length is 16 residues. V shed 0 bases and J 7 bases; nucleotides not matched to a gene: 12. Germline V lookup: CDR1 WNHNN, CDR2 SYGVQD (reference sequence). The CDR3 loop reads CASSESIGQELGEQYF. Written as DNA, the CDR3 is TGCGCCAGCAGTGAGTCAATTGGACAGGAGCTGGGTGAGCAGTACTTC.

This clonotype has ten or more counts. J is TRBJ2-6 and V is TRBV18; D is ambiguous. The CDR3 length is 14 residues. In germline, CDR1 is KGHSH, CDR2 LQKENI. With 3 bases removed from V and 2 bases from J, the gap between germline ends came to 5 bases. CDR3 coding DNA: TGTGCCAGCTCACCCCTGGCTGGGGCCAACGTCCTGACTTTC. Residues: CASSPLAGANVLTF. Variable domain in full (rest from reference TRBV18 and TRBJ2-6): NAGVMQNPRHLVRRRGQEARLRCSPMKGHSHVYWYRQLPEEGLKFMVYLQKENIIDESGMPKERFSAEFPKEGPSILRIQQVVRGDSAAYFCASSPLAGANVLTFGAGSRLTVL.

The V call is TRBV24-1, the J call TRBJ2-5; unclear D gene. The V end lost 5 bases, the J end lost 5 bases, and 8 bases lay between the germline ends. This CDR3 is 12 amino acids long. The germline CDR1 and CDR2 sequences are KGHDR and SFDVKD. CDR3 in amino acids: CATSGPGETQYF. The CDR3 DNA follows: TGTGCCACCAGTGGGCCAGGCGAGACCCAGTACTTC.

The chain has TRBV6-5 and TRBJ2-2; D unresolved. This CDR3 region has 14 residues. Deletions cut 2 bases from V and 0 bases from J, with 4 bases between. The germline V gene has CDR1 MNHEY and CDR2 SVGAGI. This chain's CDR3 is CASSYATNTGELFF. For the CDR3, the DNA is TGTGCCAGCAGTTACGCTACGAACACCGGGGAGCTGTTTTTT.

The table lists this clonotype with a few counts. V is TRBV18 and J is TRBJ1-1; 8 bases fit TRBD1. After removal of 6 bases from V and 4 bases from J, the junction contained 10 bases not matched to a gene. The germline V gene has CDR1 KGHSH and CDR2 LQKENI. This CDR3 has 15 amino acids. CDR3 DNA sequence: TGTGCCAGCTCCCTCGGACAGGGAGCGGCCACTGAAGCTTTCTTT. Translating it yields CASSLGQGAATEAFF.

V is TRBV20-1 and J is TRBJ2-6; TRBD2 is a possible D gene (5 bases). This CDR3 has 12 residues. Germline V CDR1 and CDR2: DFQATT, SNEGSKA (reference sequence). V dropped 4 bases and J dropped 9 bases, with 10 bases sitting between them. CDR3 amino acids: CSATGNGNVLTF. CDR3 nucleotides: TGCAGTGCTACCGGGAACGGCAACGTCCTGACTTTC.

This chain uses TRBV13 with TRBJ2-1; 9 nucleotides line up with TRBD2. This CDR3 is 14 amino acids long. V lost 5 bases to trimming and J lost 5 bases; unmatched junction nucleotides: 4. From germline, CDR1 is PRHDT and CDR2 FYEKMQ (reference sequence). The CDR3 coding sequence is TGTGCCAGCAGCATTAGCGGGAGCAACAATGAGCAGTTCTTC. Amino acids: CASSISGSNNEQFF.

The chain has TRBV11-2 and TRBJ2-1, with 7 bases fitting TRBD2. Germline V lookup: CDR1 SGHAT, CDR2 FQNNGV. V was clipped by 0 bases and J by 8 bases; unmatched bases: 7. This CDR3 has 15 residues. This CDR3 is CASSLDSERGDEQFF. Written as DNA, the CDR3 is TGTGCCAGCAGCTTAGATAGCGAGCGGGGTGATGAGCAGTTCTTC.

This clonotype appeared a few times. The genes are TRBV16 and TRBJ1-2, with D possibly TRBD1 on 5 matching bases. Trimming took 0 bases from V and 8 from J, leaving 13 bases between them. CDR3 length: 14 amino acids. Germline V gene data show CDR1 as KGHSY and CDR2 as FQNENV. CDR3: CASSQSWTSQGYTF. In DNA, the CDR3 is TGTGCCAGCAGCCAATCCTGGACATCACAGGGCTACACCTTC.

The rearrangement links TRBV4-2 to TRBJ2-3, with TRBD2 identical over 14 bases. CDR1 LGHNA and CDR2 YNFKEQ come from the germline V gene. J lost 5 bases, V lost 4 bases, and 5 bases had no gene match. CDR3 length: 16 amino acids. The CDR3 reads CASSPRLAGGEDTQYF. In nucleotides, the CDR3 is TGTGCCAGCAGCCCCCGACTAGCGGGGGGGGAAGATACGCAGTATTTT.

There are a few counts of this clonotype. The V and J genes are TRBV12-5 and TRBJ1-3; TRBD1 aligns across 10 bases. The junction had 3 bases not matched to a gene; V was cut back by 6 bases and J by 7 bases. The CDR3 is made up of 13 amino acids. Germline V gene sequence: CDR1 LGHNT, CDR2 FRNRAP. In DNA, the CDR3 is TGTGCTAGTGGGGGGGACAGGGGCAACACCATATATTTT. It yields the protein CASGGDRGNTIYF.

This clonotype was counted a few times. The gene calls are TRBV25-1 and TRBJ2-6; D uncertain. The CDR3 totals 16 residues. The V and J ends lost 6 bases and 8 bases respectively, with 20 bases between them. Germline CDR1 MGHDK, CDR2 SYGVNS. CDR3 sequence (DNA): TGTGCCAGCAGCGTTATTAGTGACCGGGCCACCAACGTCCTGACTTTC. It encodes CASSVISDRATNVLTF.

This chain connects TRBV6-6 to TRBJ1-5; D not resolved. Deletions cut 0 bases from V and 1 base from J, with 7 bases between. Germline CDR1 reads MNHNY; CDR2 reads SVGAGI (reference sequence). The CDR3 has 15 amino acids. In DNA form, the CDR3 reads TGTGCCAGCAGTTACTCCGGCAGCAGCAATCAGCCCCAGCATTTT. It is translated as CASSYSGSSNQPQHF.

This clonotype was detected many times. This chain joins TRBV3-1 and TRBJ2-5; TRBD1 matches 9 bases. V dropped 4 bases and J dropped 5; count of bases not matched to a gene: 5. Germline V gene lookup returns CDR1 LGHDT and CDR2 YNNKEL (reference sequence). The length of the CDR3 is 14 residues. The CDR3 here is CASSPRTGVETQYF. The CDR3 DNA sequence: TGTGCCAGCAGCCCTCGGACAGGGGTGGAGACCCAGTACTTC.

This clonotype showed up just a few times. The V gene is TRBV27, the J gene TRBJ1-2; D is unresolved. The V and J ends lost 3 bases and 3 bases respectively, with 8 bases between them. Germline V gene data show CDR1 as MNHEY and CDR2 as SMNVEV (reference sequence). CDR3 length: 13 amino acids. CDR3 nucleotides: TGTGCCAGCAGTTTCGGCGGCTACTATGGCTACACCTTC. Translated, it gives CASSFGGYYGYTF.

V gene TRBV3-1 combines with J gene TRBJ2-5; TRBD1 is a possible D gene (6 bases). Near its end, the DNA agrees better with TRBJ2-1, so the J call may be wrong. Germline CDR1 reads LGHDT; CDR2 reads YNNKEL (reference sequence). CDR3 size: 17 residues. DNA for the CDR3: TGTGCCAGCAGCCAAGATGCGAGGGCCCGAGGGGGCAATGAGCAGTTCTTC. As protein: CASSQDARARGGNEQFF.

This clonotype was recorded at least ten times. The chain carries TRBV9 and TRBJ2-6, with TRBD2 as a possible D gene (5 bases). CDR3 length equals 16 residues. The germline CDR1 and CDR2 sequences are SGDLS and YYNGEE. Trimming took off 0 bases at V and 4 bases at J, with 11 bases between the two ends. The CDR3 sequence: CASSVDIARGANVLTF. The CDR3, as DNA: TGTGCCAGCAGCGTAGATATAGCGAGGGGGGCCAACGTCCTGACTTTC.

This clonotype was counted between two and nine times. This chain links TRBV6-2 or TRBV6-3 with TRBJ2-1, with D hard to call. V gave up 6 bases and J gave up 3 bases, with 12 bases separating them. The CDR3 is made up of 14 amino acids. Germline CDR1 reads MNHEY; CDR2 reads SVGEGT. This CDR3 is CASSLRAYYNEQFF. The DNA for the CDR3 is TGTGCCAGCAGCCTCCGGGCCTACTACAATGAGCAGTTCTTC.

The chain joins TRBV5-1 to TRBJ2-1; TRBD1 aligns across 9 bases. J was trimmed by 7 bases and V by 4 bases; bases with no gene match: 12. The CDR3 contains 16 residues. The germline CDR1 and CDR2 sequences are SGHRS and YFSETQ. CDR3 DNA sequence: TGCGCCAGCAGCAGGAGTGGGGGACAGGGAAATAATGAGCAGTTCTTC. Translating it yields CASSRSGGQGNNEQFF.

This clonotype was detected a few times. The chain links TRBV9 to TRBJ1-5; 8 nucleotides match TRBD1. The CDR3 has 15 amino acids. Germline values: CDR1 SGDLS, CDR2 YYNGEE. With V trimmed by 3 bases and J by 7 bases, 9 bases remained unmatched. CDR3 sequence (DNA): TGTGCCAGCAGCGCGACAGGGGCCCCCGGCCAGCCCCAGCATTTT. Protein: CASSATGAPGQPQHF.